This TCR beta chain is from a study of shared clonotypes between healthy human individuals (dated by TCRdb to about 2020). Concerning the study at large: The cohort included a few men and a couple of women between 18 and 49 years of age. Per donor, three plates each were used for CD4 naive and CD4 memory, two for CD8 naive, and one for CD8 memory. Blood TCR repertoires of a handful of healthy adults were deeply sequenced to estimate repertoire size and the extent of clonotype sharing between individuals. Different laboratories and diverse techniques were used to prepare libraries and sequence TCR repertoires, to increase sequencing depth and limit assay-specific biases. Per donor, leukapheresis produced somewhere between about 0.8 and 9.5 billion PBMCs. Paper-wide results and their limitations: Pairwise subsampling indicated that sequencing depth was expected to affect the degree of clonotype sharing among donors. The small number of donors limited the genetic and exposure-history diversity represented. Larger estimated clonotype richness was generally found for naive subsets than for memory subsets. Sampling was restricted to blood, and TCR repertoires in tissue are likely to differ from TCR repertoires in blood. Incomplete sequencing was indicated by rarefaction of sorted-subset datasets, despite the large sequencing depth. When a handful of donors were compared, the shared fraction of clonotypes was roughly 5% for naive CD4, 3.5% to 4% for naive CD8, 2.3% for memory CD4, and about 0.36% for memory CD8. Clonotypes shared by all four sorted-subset donors showed higher generation probabilities than non-shared clonotypes.

Using the deep immunoSEQ assay, TCR CDR3 regions were amplified from genomic DNA by multiplex PCR. For each cell subset, the extracted genomic DNA was distributed evenly across all wells of several immunoSEQ 96-well plates, and each plate served as one replicate. For sorted subsets, approximately 0.2 ug of genomic DNA, equivalent to roughly 30,000 T cell genomes, went into each replicate PCR. Purified libraries were measured with a Qubit 3.0 fluorometer, size-checked on a Bioanalyzer 2100, and measured again with the KAPA Library Quantification kit. Every immunoSEQ 96-well plate was sequenced on a dedicated single-read 150-cycle Illumina NextSeq 550 flow cell. Per the authors' processing: Because the immunoSEQ output held only junctional sequences and lacked quality scores, the filtering could not match the filtering applied to full-length reads. To assign V/J genes and CDR3, sequences were annotated using PyIR, a Python wrapper for IgBLAST v1.9, with IMGT germline references. Reads were removed for weak V/J assignments (E-value above 1e-6), missing CDR3, stop codons, out-of-frame junctions, or ambiguous translated residues. A V3J clonotype was defined by an identical inferred V gene, J gene, and CDR3 amino acid sequence. To compute the percentage overlap between repertoires, the number of shared unique clonotypes was divided by the size of the smaller repertoire. Three approaches were used to assess repertoire richness: RTK rarefaction, the Chao1 estimator, and Recon v2.1 estimates of unobserved clonotypes. Generation probabilities were computed with OLGA for all TCRbeta clonotypes obtained by the gDNA method from several donors. Entries here come from immuneACCESS through TCRdb and include only in-frame sequences with V and J called. Some clones fail to appear in such tables; in the studies checked, an unresolved V gene covers under half of the shortfall, and the cause of the remainder is unknown. V, J and clone size reflect that table, while D and trimming were determined from the DNA. The sample table contains nearly 2 million clones; only one count was recorded for about 95% of them. Under 1.5% of the sample rests with the top ten.

With regard to this clone: The antigen this receptor binds is unknown. One base away there is no much larger clone; base qualities are not given.

CD8 naive samples consisted of CD45RO-negative cells that were positively selected for CCR7, yielding a CD45RA+CCR7+ population without TemRA cells. Donors were healthy HIV-negative adults with no recently reported acute infections or vaccinations. Every donor was a Caucasian adult residing in Nashville, Tennessee, USA. After blood collection by leukapheresis, PBMCs were isolated using Ficoll-Histopaque density gradient centrifugation and then cryopreserved in the vapor phase of liquid nitrogen. Analytical flow cytometry was used to check the purity and quantity of each magnetically sorted T cell population. Genomic DNA was isolated from each sorted fraction and quantified by UV absorbance on a Nanodrop 2000c. The CDR3, from cysteine to phenylalanine, totals 17 residues. Here the CDR3 DNA is all that survives: 51 bases in frame from base 1.

The chain was built from TRBV21-1 and TRBJ2-1; the table's D call, TRBD2, was not checked against the DNA. TRBV21-1 is assigned pseudogene status. What was sequenced was naive CD8+ T cells sorted from blood. The cell subset or site label, read with the paper, signifies: CD45RA+CCR7+. The clonotype comes from a man younger than 35 in good health. The CDR3 reads CASSGFSGTSSFNEQFF. The DNA reads as follows: TGTGCCAGCAGCGGCTTCTCCGGGACTAGCAGCTTCAATGAGCAGTTCTTC.